This record concerns one T cell receptor (beta chain) sequence. Its antigen remains unidentified. The sample's time point: about a year of natalizumab therapy. Multiple sclerosis patients on natalizumab who never developed PML served as longitudinally sampled controls. Every listed patient previously received interferon beta; all PML patients were women. These data are taken from a study of multiple sclerosis patients with progressive multifocal leukoencephalopathy. The study, taken as a whole, reports: At PML onset, no shared TRBV or TRBJ gene usage was seen. Most PML patients had lower entropy, suggesting less diverse TRB repertoires.

Sequenced by immunoSEQ multiplex PCR; TCRdb stores in-frame clones only, minus some. The repertoire has 24,000 or so clones, 75% to 95% of them found once; the top ten carry 2% to 2.5%. The source was PBMCs, collected from a patient treated with natalizumab. This clonotype originated in a man aged 25 to 40 with multiple sclerosis.

In nucleotides, the CDR3 is TGTGCCAGCAGCTTAGGACTAGCGGTCTACGAGCAGTACTTC. Its translation: CASSLGLAVYEQYF. This chain uses TRBV7-2 with TRBJ2-7; 9 bases match TRBD2. V lost 1 base and J lost 3; bases outside the gene matches: 1. The germline V gene encodes CDR1 SGHTA and CDR2 FQGNSA. The CDR3 totals 14 residues.